The 13 T cell receptor beta chains in this list originate from one sample, sequenced in a study of metastatic and nonmetastatic thyroid tumors. TCRdb re-clonotyped the PCR reads through MiXCR. This table holds around 50,000 clones, less than 30% found once. Every patient was untreated before thyroid surgery. Input material: blood. The source is a female donor with papillary thyroid cancer or a benign thyroid nodule (not recorded which). Some clones in this sample may be carry-over from other donors' samples.

This rearrangement joins TRBV7-2 to TRBJ1-1; a weak D match, TRBD1 (6 bases). The CDR3 is 15 amino acids. V lost 5 bases and J 3 bases, leaving 16 bases between the germline ends. Per the germline V gene, CDR1 is SGHTA and CDR2 is FQGNSA. In DNA, the CDR3 is TGTGCCAGCAGCCCGAGGGGGGACTGGGACACTGAAGCTTTCTTT. Its protein is CASSPRGDWDTEAFF.

This clone turned up a few times. The chain has TRBV12-5 and TRBJ1-3; 8 bases agree with TRBD1. The germline V gene encodes CDR1 LGHNT and CDR2 FRNRAP. Trimming took 2 bases from V and 0 from J; bases not matched to a gene: 6. The CDR3 is 17 residues long. The CDR3 reads CASGLSTGGYSGNTIYF. The DNA of the CDR3 is TGTGCTAGTGGTTTGTCAACAGGGGGGTACTCTGGAAACACCATATATTTT.

The gene calls are TRBV6-1 and TRBJ2-7; the D is unclear. Germline V CDR1 and CDR2: MNHNS, SASEGT. V was cut by 8 bases and J by 0 bases, with 8 bases left in between. The CDR3 spans 12 residues. The CDR3 is CASQGSSYEQYF. The CDR3 DNA reads TGTGCCAGCCAAGGTAGCTCCTACGAGCAGTACTTC.

This chain links TRBV27 with TRBJ2-7, with D possibly TRBD2 on 5 matching bases. The CDR3 covers 15 residues. The V end was cut by 2 bases, the J end by 2 bases, with 13 bases between. Germline V lookup: CDR1 MNHEY, CDR2 SMNVEV (reference sequence). CDR3 residues: CASSLGLAETYEQYF. The DNA of the CDR3 is TGTGCCAGCAGTTTAGGGCTAGCTGAGACCTACGAGCAGTACTTC.

As to this clone: This may stem from a read error, because a much larger clone lies one nucleotide away. This chain uses TRBV10-1 with TRBJ2-2; 9 bases line up with TRBD1. The germline gives CDR1 WNHNN, CDR2 SYGVQD (reference sequence). The CDR3 extends over 16 amino acids. The DNA for the CDR3 is TGCGCCAGCAGTGGTGGACAGGGGATGGACACCGGGGAGCGGTTTTTT. This sequence encodes CASSGGQGMDTGERFF.

This clone was counted a few times. V is TRBV6-1 and J is TRBJ1-4, with 10 nucleotides matching TRBD1. The trim removed 5 bases at V and 7 bases at J, leaving 4 bases unmatched. Germline CDR1 MNHNS, CDR2 SASEGT. This CDR3 spans 14 amino acids. The DNA for the CDR3 is TGTGCCAGCAGTCCGGGACAGGGGTCTGAAAAACTGTTTTTT. It yields the protein CASSPGQGSEKLFF.

This rearrangement joins TRBV5-1 to TRBJ1-2; TRBD1 matches 9 bases. Germline CDR1 SGHRS, CDR2 YFSETQ. V lost 0 bases, J lost 3 bases, and 0 bases stayed unmatched. CDR3 length: 14 amino acids. The CDR3 DNA follows: TGCGCCAGCAGCTTGGGGGACAGGGACTATGGCTACACCTTC. This codes for CASSLGDRDYGYTF.

The chain joins TRBV7-6 to TRBJ1-1; 9 nucleotides match TRBD1. This CDR3 region has 15 residues. After removal of 3 bases from V and 2 bases from J, the junction contained 4 bases not matched to a gene. CDR1 is SGHVS, CDR2 FNYEAQ, per germline. The CDR3: CASSFNRGLNTEAFF. In DNA form, the CDR3 reads TGTGCCAGCAGCTTCAACAGGGGGCTAAACACTGAAGCTTTCTTT.

V is TRBV30 and J is TRBJ2-7; 9 bases fit TRBD1. The CDR3 is 13 amino acids. With 4 bases clipped from V and 2 bases from J, the junction kept 3 bases outside the gene matches. Germline CDR1 reads GTSNPN; CDR2 reads SVGIG (reference sequence). The CDR3 protein is CAWTGTGTYEQYF. The CDR3 bases are TGTGCCTGGACCGGGACAGGGACCTACGAGCAGTACTTC.

Only a few counts were recorded for this clone. This chain links TRBV19 with TRBJ2-7, with D unclear. Germline V gene lookup returns CDR1 LNHDA and CDR2 SQIVND (reference sequence). The length of the CDR3 is 15 residues. V was trimmed by 5 bases and J by 0 bases, leaving 14 bases between them. CDR3 sequence reads: CASSPSASSSYEQYF. The CDR3 coding sequence is TGTGCCAGTAGTCCATCCGCGTCGAGCTCCTACGAGCAGTACTTC.

By sample share, this clone is medium-sized. The J gene is TRBJ2-3, the V gene TRBV6-1, with D possibly being TRBD2 (6 bases). The V gene lost 6 bases and the J gene lost 4 bases, with 8 bases spanning the gap. CDR1 is MNHNS and CDR2 is SASEGT in the germline V gene. CDR3 length equals 12 residues. The CDR3 loop is CASSGSSDTQYF. CDR3 nucleotide sequence: TGTGCCAGCAGCGGGAGCTCAGATACGCAGTATTTT.

The chain links TRBV11-1 to TRBJ2-1, with 9 bases aligning to TRBD2. With V trimmed by 1 base and J by 3 bases, 7 bases remained unmatched. The CDR3 totals 17 residues. Germline V gene data show CDR1 as SGHAT and CDR2 as FQDESV (reference sequence). This CDR3 reads CASSLVGLAGFYNEQFF. The CDR3, as DNA: TGTGCCAGCAGCTTAGTCGGTCTAGCGGGATTCTACAATGAGCAGTTCTTC.

The V gene is TRBV5-8, the J gene TRBJ2-2; D ambiguous. Between the trimmed V and J ends, which lost 3 bases and 4 bases, there was a span of 16 bases. The germline V gene has CDR1 SGHTS and CDR2 YDEGEE. This CDR3 spans 16 amino acids. This chain's CDR3 is CASSSFSGRRTGELFF. The CDR3 DNA is TGTGCCAGCAGCTCCTTTAGTGGGCGACGCACCGGGGAGCTGTTTTTT. Filled out from reference TRBV5-8 and TRBJ2-2, the complete variable domain reads EAGVTQSPTHLIKTRGQQATLRCSPISGHTSVYWYQQALGLGLQFLLWYDEGEERNRGNFPPRFSGRQFPNYSSELNVNALELEDSALYLCASSSFSGRRTGELFFGEGSRLTVL.